This T cell receptor (beta chain) derives from a study of T cells in Graves' hyperthyroidism and ophthalmopathy. This clonotype was observed a handful of times. Germline values: CDR1 KGHSH, CDR2 LQKENI. The ends were cut back, 2 bases at V and 4 bases at J, with 15 bases in the middle. The CDR3 runs to 16 residues. RNA transcripts served as the template for amplifying TCR beta CDR3 regions. HTBI primers were used for first-round RT-PCR of the TCR CDR3. TCRdb fed the multiplex PCR reads into MiXCR, producing one record per CDR3 protein. The sample has 600,000 to 750,000 distinct CDR3 sequences; 17% are singletons.

The TCR originated in a man in his forties or fifties with Graves' hyperthyroidism. The J gene is TRBJ1-5, the V gene TRBV18; D is undetermined. Sequencing input: blood. The CDR3 DNA sequence: TGTGCCAGCTCACCAAGGGCAGTTCCTTCGAATCAGCCCCAGCATTTT. It encodes CASSPRAVPSNQPQHF.